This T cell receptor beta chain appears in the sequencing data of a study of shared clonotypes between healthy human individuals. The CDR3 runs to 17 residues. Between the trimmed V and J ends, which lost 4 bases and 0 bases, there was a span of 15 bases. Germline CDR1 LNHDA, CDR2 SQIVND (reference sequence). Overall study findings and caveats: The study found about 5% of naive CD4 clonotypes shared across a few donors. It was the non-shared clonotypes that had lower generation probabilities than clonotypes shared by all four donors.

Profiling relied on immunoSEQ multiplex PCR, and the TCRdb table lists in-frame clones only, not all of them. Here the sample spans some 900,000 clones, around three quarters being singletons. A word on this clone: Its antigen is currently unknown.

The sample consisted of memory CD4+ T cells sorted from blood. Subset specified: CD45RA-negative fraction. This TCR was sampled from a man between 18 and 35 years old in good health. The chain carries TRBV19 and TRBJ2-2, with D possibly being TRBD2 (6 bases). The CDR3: CASSTGTGLPNTGELFF. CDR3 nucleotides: TGTGCCAGTAGTACCGGCACGGGACTCCCGAACACCGGGGAGCTGTTTTTT.